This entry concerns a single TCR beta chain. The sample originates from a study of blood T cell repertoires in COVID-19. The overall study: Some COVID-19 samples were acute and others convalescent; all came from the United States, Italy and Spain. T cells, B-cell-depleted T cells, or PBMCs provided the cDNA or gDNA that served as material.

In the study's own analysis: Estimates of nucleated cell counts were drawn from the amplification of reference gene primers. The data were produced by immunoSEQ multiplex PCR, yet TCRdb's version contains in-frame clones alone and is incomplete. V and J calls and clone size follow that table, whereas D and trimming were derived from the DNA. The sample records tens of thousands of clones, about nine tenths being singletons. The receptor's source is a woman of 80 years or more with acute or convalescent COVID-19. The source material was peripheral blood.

Here the CDR3 DNA reads TGCGCCAGCAGGGGAGACACCGGGGAGCTGTTTTTT. It is translated as CASRGDTGELFF. The chain has TRBV5-1 and TRBJ2-2; D is possibly TRBD2 (5 bases). Germline V lookup: CDR1 SGHRS, CDR2 YFSETQ. The CDR3 covers 12 residues. Trimming removed 5 bases at V and 3 bases at J, with 5 bases between.